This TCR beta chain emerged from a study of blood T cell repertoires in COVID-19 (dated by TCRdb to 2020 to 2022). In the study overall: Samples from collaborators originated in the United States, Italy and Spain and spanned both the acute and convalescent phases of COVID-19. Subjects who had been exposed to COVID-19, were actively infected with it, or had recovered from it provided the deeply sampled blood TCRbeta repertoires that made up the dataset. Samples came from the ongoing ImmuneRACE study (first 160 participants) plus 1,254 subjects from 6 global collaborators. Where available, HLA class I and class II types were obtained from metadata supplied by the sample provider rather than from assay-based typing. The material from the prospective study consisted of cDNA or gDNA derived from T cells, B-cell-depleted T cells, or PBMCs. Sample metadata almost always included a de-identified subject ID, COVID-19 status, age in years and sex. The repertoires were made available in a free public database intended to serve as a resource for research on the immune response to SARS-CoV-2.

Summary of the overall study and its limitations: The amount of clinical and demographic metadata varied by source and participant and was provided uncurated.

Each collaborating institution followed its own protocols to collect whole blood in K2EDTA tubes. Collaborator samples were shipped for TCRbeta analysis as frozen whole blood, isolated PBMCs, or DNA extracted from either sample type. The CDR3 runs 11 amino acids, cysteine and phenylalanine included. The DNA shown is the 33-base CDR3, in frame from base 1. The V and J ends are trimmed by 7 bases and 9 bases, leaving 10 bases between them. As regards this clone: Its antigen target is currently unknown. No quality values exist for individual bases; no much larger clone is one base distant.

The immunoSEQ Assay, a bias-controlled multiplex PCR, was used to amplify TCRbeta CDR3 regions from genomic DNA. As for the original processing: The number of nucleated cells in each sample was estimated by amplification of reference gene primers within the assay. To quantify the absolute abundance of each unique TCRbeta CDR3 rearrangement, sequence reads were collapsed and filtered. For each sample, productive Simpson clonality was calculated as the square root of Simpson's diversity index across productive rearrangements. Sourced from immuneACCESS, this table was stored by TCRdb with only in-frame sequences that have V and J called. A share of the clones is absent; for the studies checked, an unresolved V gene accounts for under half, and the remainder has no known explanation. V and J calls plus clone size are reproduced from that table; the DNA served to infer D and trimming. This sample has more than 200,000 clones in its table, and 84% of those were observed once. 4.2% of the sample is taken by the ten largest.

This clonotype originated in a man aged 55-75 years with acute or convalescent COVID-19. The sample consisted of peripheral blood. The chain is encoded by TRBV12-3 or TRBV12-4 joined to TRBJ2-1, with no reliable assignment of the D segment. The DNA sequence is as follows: TGTGCCAGCACAGTTTTCATTGAGCAGTTCTTC. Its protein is CASTVFIEQFF.